This T cell receptor beta chain was identified during a study of naive CD8 T cells in extremely preterm neonates (dated by TCRdb to about 2017). Study-level background: TCRbeta CDR3 repertoires of sorted naive CD8+ T cells were compared across four age groups: extremely preterm neonates, term neonates, young children and adults. Findings and caveats that apply to the study as a whole: Prospective longitudinal studies of preterm and term neonates were called for by the authors so that T cell development could be tracked within individuals. A larger fraction of CDR3 nucleotide sequences was shared among preterm neonates (2.7%) than among term neonates (around 0.4%), young children (around 0.03%) and adults (0.01%). As limitations, the authors pointed to a small sample size and variable productive template counts among preterm samples. Compared with the older groups, preterm CDR3s were shorter and closer to germline, carrying fewer N additions and showing less junctional trimming. Compared with all other age groups, preterm neonates showed significantly lower iChao1 richness (p < 0.05) along with an even clone distribution, indicating a less rich repertoire.

The term cord blood was obtained from a handful of elective full-term cesarean deliveries at roughly 37-41 weeks of gestation that occurred without labor or rupture of membranes. Exclusion from the study was applied to pregnancies with fetal demise, active maternal HSV infection or known maternal HIV infection. A FACSAria III cell sorter was used to sort live, Annexin V-negative naive CD8+ T cells (CD3+CD8+CD45RA+CCR7+). Each sample yielded roughly 18,000 to 110,000 sorted naive CD8+ T cells. Mixed venous-arterial cord blood was collected with preassembled standardized sampling kits. Cord blood was kept at room temperature and processed within 4 hours of collection. Mononuclear cells were isolated from diluted blood by Ficoll-Paque density gradient centrifugation. Before sorting, mononuclear cells were cryopreserved in approximately 10% DMSO with about 90% FBS and kept in long-term storage at -150 degrees C. Thawed cells were stained with Annexin V and antibodies against CD3, CD8, CCR7 and CD45RA. Genomic DNA was extracted from snap-frozen sorted cell pellets with the DNeasy Blood and Tissue Kit.

As concerns this clone: The antigen this receptor binds is unknown. No per-base quality is available; no much larger clone lies one base away.

The V and J ends are trimmed by 5 bases and 6 bases, leaving 11 bases between them. The germline V gene yields SGHRS for CDR1 and YFSETQ for CDR2. CDR3 length: 12 amino acids, cysteine to phenylalanine. The DNA shown is the 36-base CDR3, in frame from base 1. A two-step, bias-controlled multiplex PCR was used to amplify TCRbeta CDR3 regions from genomic DNA. Primers specific for every TRBV and TRBJ gene segment were used in the multiplex PCR. TCRbeta repertoire data were generated with the immunoSEQ Assay. The authors' analysis ran thus. A relative-frequency ratio and a modified nearest-neighbor algorithm were applied to filter and cluster reads so that closely related sequences were merged. IMGT annotation was followed for the assignment of V, D and J genes to CDR3 sequences. Template counts were normalized for PCR amplification bias and quantified against synthetic TCR CDR3 analog sequences. Only unique productive sequences, defined as in-frame CDR3 sequences without stop codons, were included in the analyses. The immunoSEQ Analyzer software was used to calculate clonality, defined as 1 minus Pielou's evenness, and iChao1 richness. Statistical tests were run in JMP, with either Student's t-test or a non-parametric test chosen according to Shapiro-Wilk normality results. The immuneACCESS repertoire file appears here via TCRdb, limited to in-frame rearrangements. These files lack a portion of the clones; in checked studies, under half of the deficit traces to unresolved V genes, and the cause of the others is not known. V, J and clone size were drawn from that table, and D and trimming were deduced from the DNA. The sample table shows approximately 7,200 clones, and about 98% are seen once. The top ten clones comprise approximately 0.36% of the sample.

The chain is encoded by TRBV5-1 joined to TRBJ1-1; no D gene is confidently identified. This receptor was taken from a newborn in good health. The sequenced material came from naive CD8+ T cells from cord blood. CDR3 region: CASSFDGAEAFF. The sequence in DNA is TGCGCCAGCAGTTTCGACGGGGCTGAAGCTTTCTTT.